These 15 T cell receptor beta chains originate from one sample sequenced in a study of T cell repertoires in cytomegalovirus infection (dated 2019 in TCRdb). The treatment or condition label for this specimen denotes: in vitro stimulation with specific CMV peptide epitopes to enrich CMV-specific T cells. Their antigen targets remain unknown. Sequencer: Illumina HiSeq 1500. TCRdb trimmed public reads at Q25 via fastp, called clones via MiXCR and kept in-frame beta chains. Each record represents a unique CDR3 protein, reported with the most common genes and DNA among its rows. The sample data list some 590,000 distinct CDR3 sequences, and around two fifths of these were observed just once. 48% of the sample belongs to the ten largest clones. Sample: cultured PBMCs, taken from culture after CMV antigen stimulation. The origin of the receptors is a human donor in good health (CMV status not recorded). Some clones in this sample may be carry-over from other donors' samples.

This clonotype was recorded a few times. This sequence joins TRBV2 and TRBJ1-2; D gene unclear. Per germline, CDR1 SNHLY and CDR2 FYNNEI. Trimming removed 7 bases from V and 4 bases from J, with 4 bases in between. CDR3 length: 10 amino acids. The chain's CDR3 is CASMAYGYTF. The CDR3 bases are TGTGCCAGCATGGCCTATGGCTACACCTTC.

This clonotype appeared a few times. The chain employs TRBV7-9 and TRBJ2-3, with unresolved D. The CDR3 extends over 13 amino acids. Germline CDR1 is SEHNR and CDR2 is FQNEAQ (reference sequence). The ends were cut back, 6 bases at V and 2 bases at J, with 9 bases in the middle. In DNA form, the CDR3 reads TGTGCCAGCAGTAAGCTCAACACAGATACGCAGTATTTT. It translates to CASSKLNTDTQYF. Full variable domain (missing parts from reference TRBV7-9 and TRBJ2-3): DTGVSQNPRHKITKRGQNVTFRCDPISEHNRLYWYRQTLGQGPEFLTYFQNEAQLEKSRLLSDRFSAERPKGSFSTLEIQRTEQGDSAMYLCASSKLNTDTQYFGPGTRLTVL.

This clonotype was counted only a few times. The V and J genes are TRBV6-2 or TRBV6-3 and TRBJ2-1; D is uncertain. The germline CDR1 and CDR2 sequences are MNHEY and SVGEGT. Trimming left V 6 bases short and J 0 bases short, with 12 bases between. This CDR3 region has 15 residues. CDR3 DNA: TGTGCCAGCAGAAGAAAGCTACGCTCCTACAATGAGCAGTTCTTC. This gives the protein CASRRKLRSYNEQFF.

The chain combines TRBV7-4 with TRBJ2-3, with 9 bases identical to TRBD2. V shed 5 bases, J shed 4 bases, and the junction held 10 bases outside the gene matches. The length of the CDR3 is 16 residues. Looked up from germline, CDR1 is SGHVT and CDR2 is SQSDAQ. CDR3 nucleotides: TGTGCCAGCAGCCCTTTTTTCGGACTAGCGTCAGATACGCAGTATTTT. Protein: CASSPFFGLASDTQYF.

This chain connects TRBV12-3 or TRBV12-4 to TRBJ2-7, with D perhaps given as TRBD1 or TRBD2 (5 bases each). Between the trimmed V and J ends, which lost 6 bases and 5 bases, there was a span of 17 bases. This CDR3 contains 14 residues. The CDR3 coding sequence is TGTGCCAGCAGCCTCCGGGGCGCAGAGGACGAGCAGTACTTC. It specifies CASSLRGAEDEQYF.

This chain links TRBV7-8 with TRBJ1-3; the D is unclear. The V end was cut by 1 base, the J end by 0 bases, with 10 bases between. The CDR3 consists of 16 residues. Germline CDR1 is SGHVS and CDR2 is FQNEAQ. The CDR3 sequence is CASSLVGLLSGNTIYF. For the CDR3, the DNA is TGTGCCAGCAGCTTAGTAGGGCTCCTCTCTGGAAACACCATATATTTT.

The gene calls are TRBV11-1 and TRBJ2-1; TRBD2 agrees at 13 bases. V lost 5 bases, J lost 3 bases, and 7 bases stayed unmatched. Germline values: CDR1 SGHAT, CDR2 FQDESV (reference sequence). The CDR3 runs to 17 residues. CDR3 protein: CASSRGTSGDFYNEQFF. DNA of the CDR3: TGTGCCAGCAGCCGAGGGACTAGCGGGGATTTCTACAATGAGCAGTTCTTC.

In this sample, this clonotype turned up a few times. The V and J genes are TRBV7-9 and TRBJ2-3; 10 bases align to TRBD2. The germline gives CDR1 SEHNR, CDR2 FQNEAQ (reference sequence). Germline trimming cut 6 bases from V and 1 base from J; bases unmatched to any gene: 4. CDR3 size: 15 residues. CDR3 region: CASRLLAGGTDTQYF. In DNA form, the CDR3 reads TGTGCCAGCAGATTGCTAGCGGGGGGCACAGATACGCAGTATTTT. The full variable domain, with the rest looked up from reference TRBV7-9 and TRBJ2-3, is DTGVSQNPRHKITKRGQNVTFRCDPISEHNRLYWYRQTLGQGPEFLTYFQNEAQLEKSRLLSDRFSAERPKGSFSTLEIQRTEQGDSAMYLCASRLLAGGTDTQYFGPGTRLTVL.

This clonotype was seen more than once but under ten times. V usage is TRBV7-2 and J usage is TRBJ2-4; D possibly uses TRBD1 or TRBD2 (5 bases each). There are 20 residues in the CDR3. Germline V gene sequence: CDR1 SGHTA, CDR2 FQGNSA. Between the trimmed V and J ends, which lost 2 bases and 3 bases, there was a span of 26 bases. CDR3 in DNA: TGTGCCAGCAGCTTACAAGGGGAGATGGACGGCATATTAGGCAAAAACATTCAGTACTTC. It translates to CASSLQGEMDGILGKNIQYF. Using reference TRBV7-2 and TRBJ2-4 for the parts outside the CDR3, the full variable domain is GAGVSQSPSNKVTEKGKDVELRCDPISGHTALYWYRQSLGQGLEFLIYFQGNSAPDKSGLPSDRFSAERTGGSVSTLTIQRTQQEDSAVYLCASSLQGEMDGILGKNIQYFGAGTRLSVL.

The chain combines TRBV7-2 with TRBJ2-7; 12 positions match TRBD2. Germline V lookup: CDR1 SGHTA, CDR2 FQGNSA. Trimming cost V 5 bases and J 4 bases; bases outside gene matches: 6. This CDR3 is built from 15 residues. Here the CDR3 reads CASSPRGTSGYEQYF. The CDR3 DNA reads TGTGCCAGCAGCCCCCGCGGGACTAGCGGGTACGAGCAGTACTTC.

The chain is built from TRBV7-8 and TRBJ2-5; D might be TRBD1 (6 bases). The CDR3 has 14 residues. Trimming removed 8 bases at V and 1 base at J, with 14 bases between. CDR1 is SGHVS, CDR2 FQNEAQ, per germline. The CDR3 here is CASSTDSFQETQYF. CDR3 coding DNA: TGTGCCAGCTCGACGGACAGTTTCCAAGAGACCCAGTACTTC.

This chain connects TRBV12-3 or TRBV12-4 to TRBJ1-3; 10 bases map to TRBD1. J lost 0 bases, V lost 8 bases, and 7 bases had no gene match. This CDR3 is 16 amino acids long. This chain's CDR3 is CASEPDRGFSGNTIYF. CDR3 nucleotide sequence: TGTGCCAGCGAGCCGGACAGGGGGTTCTCTGGAAACACCATATATTTT.

The rearrangement links TRBV20-1 to TRBJ1-5; D unresolved. Germline V gene data show CDR1 as DFQATT and CDR2 as SNEGSKA (reference sequence). V dropped 3 bases and J dropped 5 bases, with 8 bases sitting between them. The CDR3 has 12 amino acids. In DNA form, the CDR3 reads TGCAGTGCTAGGAGACGCGATCAGCCCCAGCATTTT. This encodes CSARRRDQPQHF.

The CDR3 DNA reads as TGTGCCAGCAGTCCTTTGGGGGGGGGTAATTCACCCCTCCACTTT. Protein product: CASSPLGGGNSPLHF. The V and J genes are TRBV6-1 and TRBJ1-6, with a possible D match to TRBD1 (5 bases). The CDR3 contains 15 residues. Looked up from germline, CDR1 is MNHNS and CDR2 is SASEGT. Deletions cut 5 bases from V and 6 bases from J, with 14 bases between.

In this sample, this clonotype turned up once. CDR3 in DNA: TGTGCCACCAGCAGAGATCGGGCAATAGGTGCCGAGCAGTACTTC. Protein sequence: CATSRDRAIGAEQYF. The chain links TRBV15 to TRBJ2-7; D uncertain. The V end was cut by 0 bases, the J end by 6 bases, with 15 bases between. This CDR3 spans 15 amino acids. CDR1 and CDR2 from the germline V gene are LNHNV and YYDKDF (reference sequence).